These 15 T cell receptor beta chains originate from one sample sequenced in a study of T cells in Graves' hyperthyroidism and ophthalmopathy. Amplification targeted TCR beta CDR3 regions from RNA transcripts. RT-PCR in the first round (using the HTBI primer set) targeted the TCR CDR3. TCRdb called the multiplex PCR reads again in MiXCR, with one record for every CDR3 protein. The sample has hundreds of thousands of distinct CDR3 sequences; 20% are singletons. The sequencing sample was made of blood. All receptors derive from a man aged 35 to 55 with Graves' ophthalmopathy.

This clonotype was observed a few times. The chain links TRBV30 to TRBJ1-2; TRBD1 aligns across 11 bases. Losses at the gene ends were 7 bases for V and 0 bases for J; bases not matched to a gene: 10. Germline V lookup: CDR1 GTSNPN, CDR2 SVGIG (reference sequence). The CDR3 consists of 16 residues. The CDR3 here is CAFPGQGAGANYGYTF. In DNA, the CDR3 is TGTGCCTTCCCCGGACAGGGGGCGGGAGCTAACTATGGCTACACCTTC.

This clonotype was recorded once. The V and J genes are TRBV20-1 and TRBJ2-7, with 7 bases aligning to TRBD2. The CDR3 contains 14 residues. Trimming removed 6 bases from V and 4 bases from J; junction bases left unmatched: 12. Germline CDR1 reads DFQATT; CDR2 reads SNEGSKA (reference sequence). This CDR3 reads CSAPLAGARYEQYF. CDR3 DNA sequence: TGCAGTGCCCCTCTGGCGGGAGCGAGGTACGAGCAGTACTTC.

This chain links TRBV5-6 with TRBJ2-7; 9 positions agree with TRBD1. Germline V CDR1 and CDR2: SGHDT, YYEEEE. The CDR3 has 15 amino acids. The trim removed 0 bases at V and 5 bases at J, leaving 6 bases unmatched. Here the CDR3 reads CASSLAGTGYHEQYF. The CDR3, as DNA: TGTGCCAGCAGCTTGGCCGGGACAGGGTACCACGAGCAGTACTTC.

The CDR3 here is CAGAGAPQETQYF. CDR3 coding DNA: TGCGCCGGAGCCGGGGCGCCCCAAGAGACCCAGTACTTC. The chain uses TRBV5-1 and TRBJ2-5, with D possibly called TRBD1 or TRBD2 (5 bases each). V lost 10 bases and J lost 1, with 14 bases in between. Germline values: CDR1 SGHRS, CDR2 YFSETQ. The CDR3 sequence is 13 residues long.

This clonotype came up a few times. This chain joins TRBV9 and TRBJ2-2; 7 bases are a match to TRBD2. Germline CDR1 is SGDLS and CDR2 is YYNGEE. The length of the CDR3 is 15 residues. Trimming at V came to 1 base and at J to 0 bases, leaving 0 bases not matched to a gene. CDR3 loop: CASSVRGANTGELFF. In nucleotides, the CDR3 is TGTGCCAGCAGCGTACGGGGGGCGAACACCGGGGAGCTGTTTTTT.

The chain is built from TRBV30 and TRBJ2-7, with D uncertain. This CDR3 has 14 residues. Germline V gene data show CDR1 as GTSNPN and CDR2 as SVGIG (reference sequence). The V gene lost 5 bases and the J gene lost 1 base, with 15 bases spanning the gap. CDR3 residues: CAWDGPQNSYEQYF. In DNA form, the CDR3 reads TGTGCCTGGGACGGACCCCAGAATTCCTACGAGCAGTACTTC.

This clonotype was seen many times. This CDR3 is CASSLRLAGSKETQYF. CDR3 bases: TGTGCCAGCAGCTTAAGACTAGCGGGGTCCAAAGAGACCCAGTACTTC. This chain joins TRBV3-1 and TRBJ2-5, with 11 bases identical to TRBD2. The CDR3 spans 16 residues. Germline CDR1 reads LGHDT; CDR2 reads YNNKEL (reference sequence). The trim removed 5 bases at V and 3 bases at J, leaving 8 bases unmatched.

This clonotype was counted only a few times. The rearrangement links TRBV28 to TRBJ1-5, with D tentatively TRBD1 (6 bases). V was cut by 3 bases and J by 7 bases, with 16 bases left in between. This CDR3 contains 15 residues. The V gene's germline CDR1 is MDHEN and CDR2 SYDVKM. CDR3 residues: CASSFGQGRGQPQHF. CDR3 DNA: TGTGCCAGCAGTTTTGGGCAGGGGAGAGGGCAGCCCCAGCATTTT.

The chain uses TRBV19 and TRBJ1-5; D is perhaps TRBD1 (6 bases). This CDR3 comprises 14 residues. The germline V gene has CDR1 LNHDA and CDR2 SQIVND (reference sequence). With 4 bases removed from V and 5 bases from J, the gap between germline ends came to 12 bases. In DNA, the CDR3 is TGTGCCAGTAGTACCGACAGGACCTATCAGCCCCAGCATTTT. Translated: CASSTDRTYQPQHF.

This clonotype has ten or more counts. This chain joins TRBV6-1 and TRBJ2-7; D not certain. V was clipped by 3 bases and J by 1 base, with 10 bases between them. Germline values: CDR1 MNHNS, CDR2 SASEGT. CDR3 length: 14 residues. The CDR3 protein is CASSEEPRSYEQYF. In nucleotides, the CDR3 is TGTGCCAGCAGTGAGGAGCCCCGTTCCTACGAGCAGTACTTC.

This clonotype has only a few counts. The chain links TRBV2 to TRBJ2-5; maybe TRBD1 (5 bases). There are 14 residues in the CDR3. With 6 bases removed from V and 7 bases from J, the gap between germline ends came to 18 bases. The germline CDR1 and CDR2 sequences are SNHLY and FYNNEI. The CDR3 here is CASSTGLPQGTQYF. CDR3 nucleotide sequence: TGTGCCAGCAGCACCGGCCTCCCCCAGGGGACCCAGTACTTC. The variable domain in full, with the rest retrieved from reference TRBV2 and TRBJ2-5, is EPEVTQTPSHQVTQMGQEVILRCVPISNHLYFYWYRQILGQKVEFLVSFYNNEISEKSEIFDDQFSVERPDGSNFTLKIRSTKLEDSAMYFCASSTGLPQGTQYFGPGTRLLVL.

V and J are TRBV7-7 and TRBJ2-1; a possible D gene is TRBD1 (5 bases). This CDR3 comprises 13 residues. Germline V gene sequence: CDR1 SSHAT, CDR2 FNYEAQ (reference sequence). In DNA form, the CDR3 reads TGTGCTAGTAAGAGATTTCAGGGCAATGAGCAGTTCTTC. Amino acids: CASKRFQGNEQFF.

This clonotype has at least ten counts. The chain employs TRBV11-2 and TRBJ2-1; the D is unclear. This CDR3 has 16 residues. V lost 6 bases and J lost 1, with 16 bases in between. Germline CDR1 and CDR2: SGHAT and FQNNGV. The CDR3 sequence: CASSSQGPGSYNEQFF. In DNA, the CDR3 is TGTGCCAGCAGTTCCCAAGGCCCCGGGTCCTACAATGAGCAGTTCTTC.

V usage is TRBV6-1 and J usage is TRBJ2-1; 16 bases align to TRBD2. V lost 5 bases to trimming and J lost 7 bases; unmatched junction nucleotides: 14. Germline lookup yields CDR1 MNHNS and CDR2 SASEGT. This CDR3 has 19 residues. The CDR3 DNA follows: TGTGCCAGCAGTCCTACCCCGGGACTAGCGGGAGGGCCAGGGAATGAGCAGTTCTTC. The encoded protein is CASSPTPGLAGGPGNEQFF.

Ten or more counts support this clonotype. The chain has TRBV28 and TRBJ2-3; tentatively, D is TRBD1 or TRBD2 (6 bases each). Germline V gene lookup returns CDR1 MDHEN and CDR2 SYDVKM. The CDR3 has 16 amino acids. With 5 bases removed from V and 2 bases from J, the gap between germline ends came to 17 bases. The CDR3 sequence is CASSLPRGDNTDTQYF. In DNA, the CDR3 is TGTGCCAGCAGTCTACCCCGCGGGGACAACACAGATACGCAGTATTTT.